This is a list of T cell receptor beta chains from one sample in a study of cytomegalovirus exposure and HLA in healthy donors. Some clones are missing from TCRdb's copy, which holds only in-frame ones; the method was immunoSEQ multiplex PCR. The table shows about 130,000 clones, with less than 80% occurring only once. Sequenced material: PBMCs. All receptors come from a woman between 50 and 59 years old in good health and CMV-seronegative. Both conserved end residues are part of each CDR3. The order of the fields is CDR3 DNA, CDR3 protein, D gene, J gene, V gene, clone size. A D gene is named only where the DNA matches it firmly. Clone size is given for some rows only: seen once, a few or many times, or a class if the clone is expanded.

TGTGCCAGCAGTTACGGAGGGACTAGCAGTCCTTTCTTC | CASSYGGTSSPFF | TRBD2 | TRBJ2-1 | TRBV6-5 | -
TGCAGCGGGAGTATCGCGAACACTGAAGCTTTCTTT | CSGSIANTEAFF | - | TRBJ1-1 | TRBV29-1 | -
TGCGCCAGCAGCTATGATAGTGAAGGGGGCCCATACGAGCAGTACTTC | CASSYDSEGGPYEQYF | TRBD1 | TRBJ2-7 | TRBV4-1 | -
TGCGCCAGCAGCCGAAGCGCAAGCTCCTACAATGAGCAGTTCTTC | CASSRSASSYNEQFF | - | TRBJ2-1 | TRBV5-1 | -
TGTGCCACGTCCGGGTACATCACCGGGGAGCTGTTTTTT | CATSGYITGELFF | - | TRBJ2-2 | TRBV9 | -
TGTGCCAGCAGCCAACTTTGGCGGGAGGGCGCCGGGGAGCTGTTTTTT | CASSQLWREGAGELFF | TRBD2 | TRBJ2-2 | TRBV4-2 | few
TGTGCCAGCAGCCGCCGACTAGCGGGGTACCAAGAGACCCAGTACTTC | CASSRRLAGYQETQYF | TRBD2 | TRBJ2-5 | TRBV14 | once
TGTGCCAGCAGTTTCCTACAGGGCACAGATACGCAGTATTTT | CASSFLQGTDTQYF | - | TRBJ2-3 | TRBV28 | -
TGTGCCAGCAGTTGGCCCGGGGAGACGCAGTATTTT | CASSWPGETQYF | - | TRBJ2-3 | TRBV27 | -
TGCAGCGTTGCCCCGGGACAGATCACTGAAGCTTTCTTT | CSVAPGQITEAFF | TRBD1 | TRBJ1-1 | TRBV29-1 | -
TGTGCCAGCAGCTTCTCAAGCGGGCAGAACTCCTACGAGCAGTACTTC | CASSFSSGQNSYEQYF | - | TRBJ2-7 | TRBV27 | -
TGTGCCAGCAGCCAGGGGGCGGGAGAGCCAGATACGCAGTATTTT | CASSQGAGEPDTQYF | - | TRBJ2-3 | TRBV9 | -
TGTGCCAGCAGCGGGGGCTGGACTAGCGGGAGGAGCTCCTACAATGAGCAGTTCTTC | CASSGGWTSGRSSYNEQFF | TRBD2 | TRBJ2-1 | TRBV7-9 | -
TGTGCCAGCAGTTTATCGAGGGTACCTAGCACAGATACGCAGTATTTT | CASSLSRVPSTDTQYF | - | TRBJ2-3 | TRBV27 | -
TGTGCCAGCAGTGAAGCAGAGGGATCCTACGAAAAACTGTTTTTT | CASSEAEGSYEKLFF | - | TRBJ1-4 | TRBV6-1 | -
TGTGCCAGCAGTGTTGAGTCTAGCGGGTACACCGGGGAGCTGTTTTTT | CASSVESSGYTGELFF | TRBD2 | TRBJ2-2 | TRBV6-1 | -
TGTGCCAGTAGTAGTAGCTATGGCTACACCTTC | CASSSSYGYTF | - | TRBJ1-2 | TRBV19 | -
TGTGCCAGCAGTGTACTAACTAGCGGGAGGGCTCACGAGCAGTACTTC | CASSVLTSGRAHEQYF | TRBD2 | TRBJ2-7 | TRBV27 | -
TGTGCCAGCAGCTTAGCGCTGGGACTAGGGGGTCAAGAGACCCAGTACTTC | CASSLALGLGGQETQYF | TRBD2 | TRBJ2-5 | TRBV11-1 | once
TGTGCCAGCAGTTACCGGTTCGAGCAGTACTTC | CASSYRFEQYF | - | TRBJ2-7 | TRBV6-6 | -
TGTGCCACCAGCAACGAAAGCCCGACAGAGTTATATGGAAACACCATATATTTT | CATSNESPTELYGNTIYF | - | TRBJ1-3 | TRBV15 | -
TGTGCCAGCAGCCCAGGTGGAGGAATCCTAAAGGGTGGCTACACCTTC | CASSPGGGILKGGYTF | - | TRBJ1-2 | TRBV9 | few
TGTGCCAGCAGCCGAAGACTAGCGGGAGGGCAGTTCTTC | CASSRRLAGGQFF | TRBD2 | TRBJ2-1 | TRBV28 | -
TGCAGCGTTTCGTCGGGTAGCCATCAGCCCCAGCATTTT | CSVSSGSHQPQHF | - | TRBJ1-5 | TRBV29-1 | -
TGTGCCTGGAGTACGGGGGGCACAGATACGCAGTATTTT | CAWSTGGTDTQYF | - | TRBJ2-3 | TRBV30 | -
TGTGCCAGCAGCTTAGGCTCGGGCAGGGTAGAGACCCAGTACTTC | CASSLGSGRVETQYF | - | TRBJ2-5 | TRBV7-2 | -
TGTGCCAGCAGTTCCGCCGGGTCCTACTCCTACGAGCAGTACTTC | CASSSAGSYSYEQYF | - | TRBJ2-7 | TRBV28 | -
TGTGCCAGCAGCCTGACAGATACGCAGTATTTT | CASSLTDTQYF | - | TRBJ2-3 | TRBV7-2 | few
TGCAGCGTTGAGGATGTCACAGGGGCCCTAAGAAACGAGCAGTACTTC | CSVEDVTGALRNEQYF | TRBD1 | TRBJ2-7 | TRBV29-1 | -
TGTGCCAGCAGCTTCCGCGGACAGCCGGACTATGGCTACACCTTC | CASSFRGQPDYGYTF | - | TRBJ1-2 | TRBV5-5 | -
TGTGCCAGCAGTTTATCACATCGGGGGTCGAGCACAGATACGCAGTATTTT | CASSLSHRGSSTDTQYF | - | TRBJ2-3 | TRBV27 | -
TGTGCCAGCAGTTTAGGGGACACAAACTACGAGCAGTACTTC | CASSLGDTNYEQYF | - | TRBJ2-7 | TRBV27 | -
TGTGCCAGCAGCGCGACCGGGACTTACTCCTACGAGCAGTACTTC | CASSATGTYSYEQYF | - | TRBJ2-7 | TRBV9 | -
TGTGCCATTAGTGAGGTCGGCGGGCAGGAGACCCAGTACTTC | CAISEVGGQETQYF | - | TRBJ2-5 | TRBV10-3 | -
TGCGCCAGCAGCTTGGACACCGACACAGATACGCAGTATTTT | CASSLDTDTDTQYF | - | TRBJ2-3 | TRBV5-1 | -
TGTGCCAGCAGCGCCAGCAATGAAGCGGGAAGCTCCTACAATGAGCAGTTCTTC | CASSASNEAGSSYNEQFF | TRBD2 | TRBJ2-1 | TRBV9 | -
TGTGCCAGTAATAGCGGGGGTATTCAGCAAGATACGCAGTATTTT | CASNSGGIQQDTQYF | TRBD2 | TRBJ2-3 | TRBV19 | -
TGCGCCAGCAGCCAAGCGGCGGCTCGGAGGGGCTACACCTTC | CASSQAAARRGYTF | - | TRBJ1-2 | TRBV4-1 | once
TGTGCCAGCTCACTGACGGGGAATAATCAAGAGGCCCAGTACTTC | CASSLTGNNQEAQYF | - | TRBJ2-5 | TRBV18 | -
TGTGCCAGCAGCCAAGATTCTAGCGGGAGCCCTGCGAACACCGGGGAGCTGTTTTTT | CASSQDSSGSPANTGELFF | TRBD2 | TRBJ2-2 | TRBV4-2 | -
TGTGCCAGCAGCCGGGCTGGACAGGGGAGCTACAATGAGCAGTTCTTC | CASSRAGQGSYNEQFF | TRBD1 | TRBJ2-1 | TRBV5-4 | once
TGTGCCAGCAGTCCACTAGCCGATACGCAGTATTTT | CASSPLADTQYF | - | TRBJ2-3 | TRBV28 | -
TGTGCCAGCAGCTTAGTATTTGGAGGGATTGAGCGCGAGCAGTACTTC | CASSLVFGGIEREQYF | - | TRBJ2-7 | TRBV7-9 | -
TGTGCCAGCCGAAAGGGAGGCGGTCAGCCCCAGCATTTT | CASRKGGGQPQHF | - | TRBJ1-5 | TRBV28 | -
TGTGCCAGCTTGCGATCGGGGGAGGACGAGCAGTACTTC | CASLRSGEDEQYF | - | TRBJ2-7 | TRBV11-1 | -
TGTGCCAGCAGTCGGGACAGCTCTGGAAACACCATATATTTT | CASSRDSSGNTIYF | TRBD1 | TRBJ1-3 | TRBV6-5 | -
TGTGCCAGCAGTTTCGACACCGGGGAGCTGTTTTTT | CASSFDTGELFF | - | TRBJ2-2 | TRBV27 | -
TGTGCCACCACTTGGAGGAGCTCTGGAAACACCATATATTTT | CATTWRSSGNTIYF | - | TRBJ1-3 | TRBV5-6 | once
TGTGCCAGTAGTACAGGGACAGCCCAAGAGACCCAGTACTTC | CASSTGTAQETQYF | TRBD1 | TRBJ2-5 | TRBV19 | -
TGTGCCAGCTCACCACCTCTGGGGGCGAACACTGAAGCTTTCTTT | CASSPPLGANTEAFF | - | TRBJ1-1 | TRBV18 | -
TGTGCCAGTAGTATAGACAACTCCAGGGACACTGAAGCTTTCTTT | CASSIDNSRDTEAFF | - | TRBJ1-1 | TRBV19 | few
TGTGCCAGCCACAGGGCAGGGGGCACAGATACGCAGTATTTT | CASHRAGGTDTQYF | - | TRBJ2-3 | TRBV27 | -
TGCGCCAGCAGCCCAGGGGGAACTAGCAATCAGCCCCAGCATTTT | CASSPGGTSNQPQHF | TRBD1 | TRBJ1-5 | TRBV5-1 | -
TGTGCCAGTAGTTCCCAGGGCGGAGCCTACGAGCAGTACTTC | CASSSQGGAYEQYF | - | TRBJ2-7 | TRBV19 | -
TGTGCCAGCAGTCCCTGGAGCGTCCCCTTGGATACGCAGTATTTT | CASSPWSVPLDTQYF | - | TRBJ2-3 | TRBV28 | once
TGTGCCAGCAGCTTGGTCATAGAAATGAACACTGAAGCTTTCTTT | CASSLVIEMNTEAFF | - | TRBJ1-1 | TRBV5-4 | -
TGTGCCAGCTCACCACAGCAGAACACTGAAGCTTTCTTT | CASSPQQNTEAFF | - | TRBJ1-1 | TRBV18 | -
TGTGCCACCAGCAGAGATCCAGGAATGGGTAACACTGAAGCTTTCTTT | CATSRDPGMGNTEAFF | - | TRBJ1-1 | TRBV15 | -
TGTGCCAGCTCCCAGGGCAAGGGATTATACAATGAGCAGTTCTTC | CASSQGKGLYNEQFF | - | TRBJ2-1 | TRBV18 | -